Listed here are 20 T cell receptor beta chains from one sample, sequenced in a study of T cells in Graves' hyperthyroidism and ophthalmopathy. From RNA transcripts, TCR beta CDR3 regions were amplified. Primed by the HTBI set, a first-round RT-PCR was run on the TCR CDR3. TCRdb processed the multiplex PCR reads anew with MiXCR; each CDR3 protein has one entry. The sample lists about 840,000 distinct CDR3 sequences; about 38% were seen once. The sequenced sample consisted of blood. The receptors shown here come from a man between 18 and 35 years old with Graves' hyperthyroidism.

Concerning this clonotype: A much larger clone is a single base away; this may be a read error. The chain joins TRBV12-3 or TRBV12-4 to TRBJ1-2; 7 nucleotides match TRBD1. CDR3 length: 13 residues. The CDR3 coding sequence is TGTGCCAGCAGCCGACAGGGACACTATAGCTACACCTTC. Encoded protein: CASSRQGHYSYTF.

This clonotype was found a few times. The gene calls are TRBV19 and TRBJ1-3, with D maybe TRBD1 (5 bases). With 3 bases removed from V and 1 base from J, the gap between germline ends came to 13 bases. The CDR3 length is 16 residues. Germline values: CDR1 LNHDA, CDR2 SQIVND (reference sequence). As DNA, the CDR3 is TGTGCCAGTAGTATGTCGGCTCGGGGGTCTGGAAACACCATATATTTT. The encoded protein is CASSMSARGSGNTIYF.

This clonotype was detected only a few times. This chain links TRBV7-6 with TRBJ2-7, with TRBD2 as a possible D gene (6 bases). This CDR3 has 14 residues. Germline CDR1 SGHVS, CDR2 FNYEAQ. Trimming removed 1 base from V and 8 bases from J, with 15 bases in between. The CDR3 region is CASSLETGGYKQYF. As DNA, the CDR3 is TGTGCCAGCAGCTTAGAAACAGGAGGGTACAAGCAGTACTTC.

For this clonotype: This clone may be a read error of a much larger clone one base away. The chain joins TRBV10-3 to TRBJ2-5, with D perhaps matching TRBD1 (6 bases). Germline CDR1 reads ENHRY; CDR2 reads SYGVKD. CDR3 size: 15 residues. The CDR3 loop reads CASSELGGYQETRYF. The DNA of the CDR3 is TGTGCCAGCAGTGAATTAGGGGGTTACCAAGAGACCCGGTACTTC.

This chain joins TRBV7-2 and TRBJ2-7, with unresolved D. The CDR3 length is 14 residues. Germline V CDR1 and CDR2: SGHTA, FQGNSA. V was clipped by 6 bases and J by 3 bases, with 15 bases between them. This CDR3 reads CASSSPGRNYEQYF. CDR3 nucleotides: TGTGCCAGCAGTTCCCCCGGACGGAACTACGAGCAGTACTTC.

Many counts were recorded for this clonotype. Relative to the germline gene, one junction end is altered; a read error may explain this. This chain connects TRBV7-9 to TRBJ2-7; D is undetermined. This CDR3 has 11 residues. Germline values: CDR1 SEHNR, CDR2 FQNEAQ (reference sequence). CDR3 region: CASSFLGEQYF. The DNA for the CDR3 is TGCGCCAGCAGCTTCTTAGGGGAGCAGTACTTC.

In this sample, this clonotype turned up many times. V usage is TRBV29-1 and J usage is TRBJ2-2; D unclear. CDR3 length: 12 residues. V was cut by 4 bases and J by 9 bases, with 12 bases left in between. Germline values: CDR1 SQVTM, CDR2 ANQGSEA. The CDR3 sequence: CSVVPDGRELFF. CDR3 DNA: TGCAGCGTTGTCCCTGACGGGCGGGAGCTGTTTTTT.

This clonotype was detected many times. This chain links TRBV7-2 with TRBJ1-1; D remains unclear. Trimming removed 7 bases from V and 5 bases from J, with 11 bases in between. The CDR3 has 12 residues. Germline V gene lookup returns CDR1 SGHTA and CDR2 FQGNSA. CDR3 sequence reads: CASNFGETEAFF. The CDR3 region has the DNA TGTGCCAGCAACTTCGGAGAGACTGAAGCTTTCTTT.

On this clonotype: This may be a read error, as it is one base from a much larger clone. This chain uses TRBV5-1 with TRBJ1-1; D gene unclear. The CDR3 loop spans 15 amino acids. Germline-derived CDR1 and CDR2 are SGHRS and YFSETQ. CDR3 in DNA: TGTGCCAGCAGCTTAGTGGGCGGACGGCACACTGAAGCTTTCTTT. Encoded protein: CASSLVGGRHTEAFF.

The gene calls are TRBV7-8 and TRBJ1-4; 9 bases are a match to TRBD1. Germline values: CDR1 SGHVS, CDR2 FQNEAQ. V lost 5 bases, J lost 7 bases, and 8 bases stayed unmatched. This CDR3 contains 15 residues. CDR3: CASSKLDRGFEKLFF. CDR3 coding DNA: TGTGCCAGCAGCAAGTTGGACAGGGGTTTTGAAAAACTGTTTTTT.

This clonotype was seen a few times. The gene calls are TRBV20-1 and TRBJ2-7, with D maybe TRBD1 (6 bases). V lost 2 bases, J lost 4 bases, and 12 bases lay in between. This CDR3 is 13 amino acids long. Per germline, CDR1 DFQATT and CDR2 SNEGSKA (reference sequence). The CDR3 spells CSARYRDLYEQYF. CDR3 DNA: TGCAGTGCTAGATACAGGGATTTGTACGAGCAGTACTTC.

The chain links TRBV7-6 to TRBJ1-4, with 11 bases aligning to TRBD1. The CDR3 has 17 amino acids. V shed 5 bases and J 8 bases; nucleotides not matched to a gene: 13. CDR1 is SGHVS and CDR2 is FNYEAQ in the germline V gene. Here the CDR3 DNA reads TGTGCCAGCAGCCCCTATGGACAGGGGGCGAGGGGAGAAAAACTGTTTTTT. It translates to CASSPYGQGARGEKLFF.

This CDR3 is CASSYDRGGQETQYF. For the CDR3, the DNA is TGCGCCAGCAGCTATGACAGGGGTGGTCAAGAGACCCAGTACTTC. The chain is built from TRBV5-1 and TRBJ2-5, with 8 bases fitting TRBD1. The V and J ends lost 3 bases and 2 bases, in that order; junction bases with no gene match: 6. Germline CDR1 is SGHRS and CDR2 is YFSETQ. This CDR3 is 15 amino acids long.

V gene TRBV7-2 combines with J gene TRBJ1-5; D not resolved. The CDR3 sequence is 15 residues long. CDR1 SGHTA and CDR2 FQGNSA come from the germline V gene. V lost 2 bases, J lost 10 bases, and 18 bases lay in between. CDR3 nucleotide sequence: TGTGCCAGCAGCTTAAATGGGGTCAACGGGGTCCCCCAGCATTTT. Translated, it gives CASSLNGVNGVPQHF.

This clonotype was counted many times. The CDR3, as DNA: TGTGCCAGCAGCGTAGTGGACTACGAGCAGTACTTC. Translation: CASSVVDYEQYF. V and J are TRBV9 and TRBJ2-7; the D is unclear. In germline, CDR1 is SGDLS, CDR2 YYNGEE. The CDR3 sequence is 12 residues long. Trimming removed 0 bases from V and 3 bases from J, with 4 bases in between.

This clonotype was seen repeatedly, ten times or more. This rearrangement joins TRBV5-1 to TRBJ2-6, with D uncertain. The V end was cut by 5 bases, the J end by 2 bases, with 11 bases between. Germline V gives CDR1 SGHRS, CDR2 YFSETQ. The CDR3 length is 15 residues. The CDR3 nucleotides are TGCGCCAGCAGACCTTCTGGGGCTGGGGCCAACGTCCTGACTTTC. Translation: CASRPSGAGANVLTF.

A word on this clonotype: This may stem from a read error, because a much larger clone lies one nucleotide away. V usage is TRBV6-1 and J usage is TRBJ1-1, with TRBD1 matching 9 bases. Losses at the gene ends were 6 bases for V and 0 bases for J; bases not matched to a gene: 5. The CDR3 totals 15 residues. The germline CDR1 and CDR2 sequences are MNHNS and SASEGT. The CDR3 spells CASSGTGKMNTEAFF. CDR3 sequence (DNA): TGTGCCAGCAGCGGGACAGGGAAGATGAACACTGAAGCTTTCTTT.

This clonotype was counted between two and nine times. The CDR3 is CASHGAGKSYEQYF. CDR3 bases: TGTGCCAGTCATGGAGCGGGAAAGTCCTACGAGCAGTACTTC. The chain employs TRBV19 and TRBJ2-7; 7 bases line up with TRBD2. Trimming took 8 bases from V and 1 from J; bases not matched to a gene: 8. CDR1 is LNHDA and CDR2 is SQIVND in the germline V gene (reference sequence). CDR3 length: 14 residues.

This clonotype was recorded once. The CDR3 region has the DNA TGTGCCACCAGTGCGGGCGGGGGGCGAAGCAATCAGCCCCAGCATTTT. This codes for CATSAGGGRSNQPQHF. The gene calls are TRBV24-1 and TRBJ1-5, with a weak D call TRBD1 (6 bases). V was cut by 5 bases and J by 1 base, with 14 bases left in between. CDR3 size: 16 residues. In germline, CDR1 is KGHDR, CDR2 SFDVKD.

Points on this clonotype: The missing conserved phenylalanine or tryptophan at the end of this CDR3 makes a read error likely. The chain has TRBV7-2 and TRBJ2-5; 14 bases fit TRBD2. Germline V gives CDR1 SGHTA, CDR2 FQGNSA. This CDR3 contains 16 residues. V lost 5 bases, J lost 4 bases, and 6 bases stayed unmatched. CDR3 DNA sequence: TGTGCCAGCAGCCCTGGACTAGCGGGGGGAGGAGAGACCCAGTACCTC. It codes for CASSPGLAGGGETQYL.